This T cell receptor (beta chain) was captured in a study of blood T cell repertoires in COVID-19. Turning to the study itself: Nucleic acid was either cDNA or gDNA, and it came from T cells, B-cell-depleted T cells, or PBMCs.

A single count supports this clone. The CDR3 length is 15 residues. Germline V lookup: CDR1 LNHDA, CDR2 SQIVND (reference sequence). V gave up 2 bases and J gave up 4 bases, with 11 bases separating them. Original data processing: Reference gene primer amplification gave nucleated cell count estimates. The repertoire was sequenced with immunoSEQ multiplex PCR; TCRdb's copy has only in-frame clones and lacks some. V and J calls and clone size are as listed in that table; D and trimming were resolved from the DNA. The sample lists roughly 130,000 clones, roughly nine tenths occurring once. While infection was still active, Seattle patients were enrolled and then followed longitudinally.

Material: peripheral blood. This chain uses TRBV19 with TRBJ2-2, with D perhaps TRBD2 (6 bases). This sequence originates from a man between 60 and 75 years old with COVID-19, enrolled during active disease. This CDR3 reads CASSISGPRTGELFF. The CDR3 coding sequence is TGTGCCAGTAGTATAAGCGGGCCGCGCACCGGGGAGCTGTTTTTT.